This T cell receptor (beta chain) was retrieved from a study of patients and donors after allogeneic stem cell transplantation. TCRdb recomputed calls from the RT-PCR reads with MiXCR, one row per CDR3 protein. The data contain approximately 430,000 distinct CDR3 sequences, 15% to 20% of them seen just once; the ten biggest clones take up over 6%. This clonotype was counted only a few times. This CDR3 is 14 amino acids long. With 4 bases removed from V and 0 bases from J, the gap between germline ends came to 9 bases. From germline, CDR1 is MDHEN and CDR2 SYDVKM. The chain is built from TRBV28 and TRBJ1-1; no reliable D call. The sample was blood, either unsorted or a sorted T cell fraction (not recorded which). The receptor's source is a human donor who was either an allogeneic HSCT recipient or a stem cell or donor lymphocyte infusion donor (not recorded which). It is not recorded whose cells these are; they may come from a transplant donor. CDR3 residues: CASSSPGMNTEAFF. The CDR3 DNA follows: TGTGCCAGCAGTTCCCCTGGGATGAACACTGAAGCTTTCTTT.